Shown below are 30 T cell receptor beta chains from a single sample sequenced in a study of somatic mutations in cytotoxic T cells in rheumatoid arthritis. Clones were read by immunoSEQ multiplex PCR, and TCRdb kept only the in-frame ones, dropping some. The sample shows thousands of clones, 80% of them seen only once. The sequenced sample consisted of CD8+ T cells sorted from blood. The origin of the receptors is a woman aged 60-70 years with rheumatoid arthritis.

This clone turned up a few times. The chain has TRBV2 and TRBJ2-5, with 7 bases lining up with TRBD2. V trimming: 6 bases; J trimming: 4 bases; junction bases outside the gene matches: 5. The germline V gene encodes CDR1 SNHLY and CDR2 FYNNEI. The CDR3 spans 13 residues. The CDR3 loop is CASSEREGETQYF. CDR3 in DNA: TGTGCCAGCAGCGAAAGGGAGGGAGAGACCCAGTACTTC.

The chain joins TRBV2 to TRBJ2-5; 16 bases are a match to TRBD2. The germline gives CDR1 SNHLY, CDR2 FYNNEI. The CDR3 runs 15 residues. Trimming at V came to 6 bases and at J to 7 bases, leaving 5 bases not matched to a gene. The CDR3 region is CASRGTSGGAGTQYF. The CDR3 DNA sequence: TGTGCCAGCAGGGGGACTAGCGGGGGGGCCGGGACCCAGTACTTC.

The rearrangement links TRBV28 to TRBJ2-1; 12 bases line up with TRBD2. Trimming took 6 bases from V and 15 from J; bases not matched to a gene: 15. This CDR3 spans 15 amino acids. CDR1 and CDR2 (germline): MDHEN, SYDVKM. CDR3 sequence (DNA): TGTGCCAGCAGCACTCAAACTAGCGGGGGGCTCATGCCGTTCTTC. It is translated as CASSTQTSGGLMPFF.

The gene calls are TRBV6-1 and TRBJ1-3; TRBD1 matches at 11 bases. CDR1 and CDR2 from the germline V gene are MNHNS and SASEGT. Trimming cost V 3 bases and J 4 bases; bases outside gene matches: 2. This CDR3 is 15 amino acids long. The CDR3 here is CASSEGTGGGNTIYF. CDR3 DNA: TGTGCCAGCAGTGAGGGGACAGGGGGGGGAAACACCATATATTTT.

The genes are TRBV4-1 and TRBJ2-1; 10 bases are shared with TRBD1. Germline V lookup: CDR1 MGHRA, CDR2 YSYEKL. Trimming cost V 4 bases and J 7 bases; bases outside gene matches: 4. The CDR3 contains 14 residues. For the CDR3, the DNA is TGCGCCAGCAGCCCCCGGGACAGGGGTAATGAGCAGTTCTTC. This sequence encodes CASSPRDRGNEQFF.

This sequence joins TRBV4-2 and TRBJ2-1; the D gene is possibly TRBD2 (6 bases). This CDR3 has 14 residues. Germline lookup yields CDR1 LGHNA and CDR2 YNFKEQ. V was clipped by 5 bases and J by 5 bases, with 13 bases between them. The CDR3 sequence is CASSGAWGDNEQFF. The CDR3 coding sequence is TGTGCCAGCAGCGGGGCGTGGGGGGACAATGAGCAGTTCTTC.

V gene TRBV6-1 combines with J gene TRBJ2-7; tentatively, D is TRBD2 (6 bases). Germline-derived CDR1 and CDR2 are MNHNS and SASEGT. Trimming pared 2 bases from V and 7 bases from J, leaving 18 bases between. This CDR3 contains 15 residues. The DNA of the CDR3 is TGTGCCAGCAGTGAACGCATGGAGGGTGGAGTTGAGCAGTACTTC. As protein: CASSERMEGGVEQYF.

The chain uses TRBV11-2 and TRBJ2-3, with 12 bases aligning to TRBD2. CDR3 length: 16 residues. Germline-derived CDR1 and CDR2 are SGHAT and FQNNGV. The V segment lost 1 base and the J segment 7 bases; nucleotides outside the gene matches: 6. CDR3 nucleotide sequence: TGTGCCAGCAGCTTAGGCGCTAGCGGGGGGGCAAATACGCAGTATTTT. Its protein product is CASSLGASGGANTQYF. Supplemented by reference TRBV11-2 and TRBJ2-3, the full variable domain reads EAGVAQSPRYKIIEKRQSVAFWCNPISGHATLYWYQQILGQGPKLLIQFQNNGVVDDSQLPKDRFSAERLKGVDSTLKIQPAKLEDSAVYLCASSLGASGGANTQYFGPGTRLTVL.

V usage is TRBV7-9 and J usage is TRBJ2-5, with D hard to call. The ends were cut back, 1 base at V and 1 base at J, with 7 bases in the middle. This CDR3 is 14 amino acids long. CDR1 is SEHNR and CDR2 is FQNEAQ in the germline V gene (reference sequence). The CDR3: CASSLGSSQETQYF. CDR3 sequence (DNA): TGTGCCAGCAGCTTAGGGTCCAGCCAAGAGACCCAGTACTTC. Supplemented by reference TRBV7-9 and TRBJ2-5, the full variable domain reads DTGVSQNPRHKITKRGQNVTFRCDPISEHNRLYWYRQTLGQGPEFLTYFQNEAQLEKSRLLSDRFSAERPKGSFSTLEIQRTEQGDSAMYLCASSLGSSQETQYFGPGTRLLVL.

The chain is built from TRBV6-5 and TRBJ1-1; D uncertain. V shed 5 bases and J shed 6 bases, with 13 bases lying between them. The CDR3 extends over 13 amino acids. CDR1 is MNHEY and CDR2 is SVGAGI in the germline V gene. CDR3 nucleotides: TGTGCCAGCAGTCCTTGGGGAGGGCCTGAAGCTTTCTTT. It is translated as CASSPWGGPEAFF.

This clone was picked up a small number of times. The chain has TRBV2 and TRBJ1-1, with no clear D. Germline V gene lookup returns CDR1 SNHLY and CDR2 FYNNEI. The V gene lost 7 bases and the J gene lost 2 bases, with 8 bases spanning the gap. The CDR3 spans 12 residues. The CDR3 is CASNEHNTEAFF. The CDR3 bases are TGTGCCAGCAACGAACACAACACTGAAGCTTTCTTT.

This clone was counted between two and nine times. This chain joins TRBV7-2 and TRBJ1-2, with TRBD1 as a possible D gene (5 bases). Per germline, CDR1 SGHTA and CDR2 FQGNSA. Trimming cost V 1 base and J 7 bases, with 7 bases left between them. CDR3 length: 12 residues. The CDR3 spells CASSLVGGGYTF. Written as DNA, the CDR3 is TGTGCCAGCAGCTTAGTGGGGGGTGGCTACACCTTC.

V and J are TRBV27 and TRBJ2-7; TRBD2 agrees at 7 bases. Germline trimming cut 5 bases from V and 3 bases from J; bases unmatched to any gene: 10. The CDR3 is 15 amino acids. Per the germline V gene, CDR1 is MNHEY and CDR2 is SMNVEV (reference sequence). The CDR3 region has the DNA TGTGCCAGCAGTCTTGGCGGGGGATACATCTACGAGCAGTACTTC. It specifies CASSLGGGYIYEQYF.

The rearrangement uses TRBV29-1 and TRBJ2-2, with TRBD1 as a possible D gene (5 bases). This CDR3 has 12 amino acids. Trimming took 3 bases from V and 4 from J, leaving 6 bases between them. Per germline, CDR1 SQVTM and CDR2 ANQGSEA. The CDR3 is CSVDQGTGELFF. The DNA for the CDR3 is TGCAGCGTTGACCAGGGCACCGGGGAGCTGTTTTTT.

The V call is TRBV5-1, the J call TRBJ2-1; 9 positions agree with TRBD2. V was clipped by 0 bases and J by 6 bases; unmatched bases: 4. The germline V gene has CDR1 SGHRS and CDR2 YFSETQ. This CDR3 has 15 amino acids. As DNA, the CDR3 is TGCGCCAGCAGCTTGGCTAGCGGGGTAGGCAATGAGCAGTTCTTC. Amino acids: CASSLASGVGNEQFF.

CDR3 region: CASSLPPWTEVNTEAFF. Written as DNA, the CDR3 is TGTGCCAGCTCACTGCCACCGTGGACAGAAGTGAACACTGAAGCTTTCTTT. The chain carries TRBV18 and TRBJ1-1; tentatively, D is TRBD1 (6 bases). Trimming took 4 bases from V and 0 from J, leaving 18 bases between them. There are 17 residues in the CDR3. Germline CDR1 is KGHSH and CDR2 is LQKENI.

The chain couples TRBV5-4 to TRBJ1-5; the D gene is possibly TRBD1 (6 bases). The ends were cut back, 4 bases at V and 3 bases at J, with 11 bases in the middle. This CDR3 comprises 14 residues. Germline CDR1 and CDR2: SGHNT and YYREEE (reference sequence). CDR3 nucleotides: TGTGCCAGCAGCAACTGGGACAACAATCAGCCCCAGCATTTT. It translates to CASSNWDNNQPQHF. The variable domain in full, completed from reference TRBV5-4 and TRBJ1-5, reads ETGVTQSPTHLIKTRGQQVTLRCSSQSGHNTVSWYQQALGQGPQFIFQYYREEENGRGNFPPRFSGLQFPNYSSELNVNALELDDSALYLCASSNWDNNQPQHFGDGTRLSIL.

This clone has just a few counts. This chain uses TRBV6-5 with TRBJ2-1; 7 positions match TRBD2. The CDR3 runs 15 residues. Germline trimming cut 2 bases from V and 3 bases from J; bases unmatched to any gene: 4. Per germline, CDR1 MNHEY and CDR2 SVGAGI. The DNA of the CDR3 is TGTGCCAGCAGTTACATGGCGGGGGACTACAATGAGCAGTTCTTC. This translates into CASSYMAGDYNEQFF.

The CDR3 reads CASSLGGANTEAFF. The CDR3 coding sequence is TGTGCCAGCAGCTTGGGTGGGGCGAACACTGAAGCTTTCTTT. The genes are TRBV7-9 and TRBJ1-1, with D possibly being TRBD1 (5 bases). This CDR3 spans 14 amino acids. The ends were cut back, 3 bases at V and 1 base at J, with 9 bases in the middle. Germline assignment: CDR1 SEHNR and CDR2 FQNEAQ (reference sequence).

CDR3 sequence: CASSLASGGPSEQFF. CDR3 nucleotides: TGCGCCAGCAGCTTGGCTAGCGGGGGGCCAAGTGAGCAGTTCTTC. The V gene is TRBV5-1, the J gene TRBJ2-1; 11 bases line up with TRBD2. CDR1 is SGHRS and CDR2 is YFSETQ in the germline V gene. The CDR3 contains 15 residues. V shed 0 bases, J shed 9 bases, and the junction held 5 bases outside the gene matches.

The chain couples TRBV9 to TRBJ2-1; 7 nucleotides align to TRBD1. Unmatched junction bases numbered 10, after V lost 7 bases and J lost 3 bases. This CDR3 comprises 15 residues. From germline, CDR1 is SGDLS and CDR2 YYNGEE. CDR3 in amino acids: CASEKGASLYNEQFF. As DNA, the CDR3 is TGTGCCAGCGAAAAGGGGGCCTCCCTCTACAATGAGCAGTTCTTC.

With regard to this clone: The junction departs from germline at one end; a sequencing error may be responsible. The chain has TRBV28 and TRBJ2-3, with 7 bases fitting TRBD1. Germline-derived CDR1 and CDR2 are MDHEN and SYDVKM. CDR3 length equals 15 residues. CDR3 region: CASSLWDRTADTQYF. CDR3 in DNA: TGTGCCAGCAGTCTATGGGACAGAACCGCAGATACGCAGTATTTT.

This chain connects TRBV28 to TRBJ2-3, with 9 positions matching TRBD2. Trimming took 5 bases from V and 2 from J; bases not matched to a gene: 14. This CDR3 spans 18 amino acids. Germline V gene data show CDR1 as MDHEN and CDR2 as SYDVKM. CDR3 loop: CASSPQSNLAGFTDTQYF. Written as DNA, the CDR3 is TGTGCCAGCAGTCCACAGTCCAATCTAGCGGGGTTCACAGATACGCAGTATTTT.

V gene TRBV11-3 combines with J gene TRBJ2-3; 8 bases map to TRBD2. The CDR3 is 15 amino acids. CDR1 is SGHNT and CDR2 is YENEEA in the germline V gene. After removal of 6 bases from V and 3 bases from J, the junction contained 8 bases not matched to a gene. CDR3 sequence: CASRSSAGGTDTQYF. Written as DNA, the CDR3 is TGTGCCAGCAGGTCTAGTGCGGGGGGAACAGATACGCAGTATTTT. Based on the CDR3 plus reference TRBV11-3 and TRBJ2-3, the full variable domain is EAGVVQSPRYKIIEKKQPVAFWCNPISGHNTLYWYLQNLGQGPELLIRYENEEAVDDSQLPKDRFSAERLKGVDSTLKIQPAELGDSAVYLCASRSSAGGTDTQYFGPGTRLTVL.

V gene TRBV7-8 combines with J gene TRBJ2-5; the match to TRBD1 covers 9 bases. The CDR3 totals 13 residues. The germline gives CDR1 SGHVS, CDR2 FQNEAQ. J was trimmed by 3 bases and V by 5 bases; bases with no gene match: 1. CDR3 in DNA: TGTGCCAGCAGCCGGACAGGGGAAGAGACCCAGTACTTC. The encoded protein is CASSRTGEETQYF. The complete variable domain, with remaining parts taken from reference TRBV7-8 and TRBJ2-5, reads GAGVSQSPRYKVAKRGQDVALRCDPISGHVSLFWYQQALGQGPEFLTYFQNEAQLDKSGLPSDRFFAERPEGSVSTLKIQRTQQEDSAVYLCASSRTGEETQYFGPGTRLLVL.

The CDR3 coding sequence is TGTGCCTGGAGTGGGGGGACAGGAGGCCCCGGAAACACTGAAGCTTTCTTT. Translated, it gives CAWSGGTGGPGNTEAFF. The genes are TRBV30 and TRBJ1-1; TRBD1 aligns across 8 bases. CDR3 length: 17 residues. V lost 1 base, J lost 2 bases, and 12 bases stayed unmatched. Germline CDR1 and CDR2: GTSNPN and SVGIG (reference sequence).

The chain uses TRBV29-1 and TRBJ1-1; 7 nucleotides line up with TRBD1. The CDR3 spans 16 residues. Germline CDR1 SQVTM, CDR2 ANQGSEA. V dropped 5 bases and J dropped 1; count of bases not matched to a gene: 13. Written as DNA, the CDR3 is TGCAGCGTTTCTCTAATCCCGGGACAGCCGAACACTGAAGCTTTCTTT. Encoded protein: CSVSLIPGQPNTEAFF.

This clone turned up a few times. This chain uses TRBV7-8 with TRBJ2-5, with 10 bases fitting TRBD2. With 3 bases clipped from V and 3 bases from J, the junction kept 1 base outside the gene matches. The CDR3 is 14 amino acids. Germline assignment: CDR1 SGHVS and CDR2 FQNEAQ. CDR3 residues: CASSFGLAEETQYF. In DNA form, the CDR3 reads TGTGCCAGCAGCTTTGGACTAGCGGAAGAGACCCAGTACTTC.

This clone came up once. The V gene is TRBV5-1, the J gene TRBJ1-2; 7 positions agree with TRBD1. The length of the CDR3 is 16 residues. The germline V gene encodes CDR1 SGHRS and CDR2 YFSETQ. Trimming at V came to 4 bases and at J to 4 bases, leaving 13 bases not matched to a gene. Written as DNA, the CDR3 is TGCGCCAGCAGCCCGGATAAGGGCAGGGGGGTCTATGGCTACACCTTC. This encodes CASSPDKGRGVYGYTF.

This chain links TRBV7-9 with TRBJ2-1, with a tentative D call TRBD2 (6 bases). The length of the CDR3 is 15 residues. Germline assignment: CDR1 SEHNR and CDR2 FQNEAQ (reference sequence). V gave up 5 bases and J gave up 7 bases, with 18 bases separating them. The CDR3 loop reads CASSPTLRGRNEQFF. The CDR3 nucleotides are TGTGCCAGCAGCCCCACGCTCCGGGGGAGGAATGAGCAGTTCTTC. The variable domain in full, completed from reference TRBV7-9 and TRBJ2-1, reads DTGVSQNPRHKITKRGQNVTFRCDPISEHNRLYWYRQTLGQGPEFLTYFQNEAQLEKSRLLSDRFSAERPKGSFSTLEIQRTEQGDSAMYLCASSPTLRGRNEQFFGPGTRLTVL.